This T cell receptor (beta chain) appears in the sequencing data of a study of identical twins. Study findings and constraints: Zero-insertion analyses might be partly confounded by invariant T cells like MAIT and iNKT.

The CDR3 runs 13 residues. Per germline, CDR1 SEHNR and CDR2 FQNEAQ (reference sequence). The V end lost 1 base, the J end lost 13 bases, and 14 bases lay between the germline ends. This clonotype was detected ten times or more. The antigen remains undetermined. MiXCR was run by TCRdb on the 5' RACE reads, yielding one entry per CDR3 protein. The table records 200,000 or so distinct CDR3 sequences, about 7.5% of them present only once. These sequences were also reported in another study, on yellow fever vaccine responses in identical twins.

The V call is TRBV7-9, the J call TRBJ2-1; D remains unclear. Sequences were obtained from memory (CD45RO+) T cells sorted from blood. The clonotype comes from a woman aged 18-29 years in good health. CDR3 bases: TGTGCCAGCAGCTTAGGTGGTAGTGGGAAACAGTTCTTC. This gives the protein CASSLGGSGKQFF.